This TCR beta chain was captured in a study of cytomegalovirus exposure and HLA in healthy donors. Study-wide results and caveats: Rarity marked most TCR sequences, yet some public TCRs occurred in many donors. Presence/absence analyses rested on an assumption that sequencing depth was roughly uniform across donors.

The PCR ran on 60 Vbeta and 13 Jbeta primers. Assay used: immunoSEQ multiplex PCR; TCRdb lists only in-frame clones, some missing. The sample holds around 160,000 clones; about 73% are singletons and the top ten take about 2.9%. CDR1 SEHNR and CDR2 FQNEAQ come from the germline V gene (reference sequence). The V end lost 9 bases, the J end lost 0 bases, and 11 bases lay between the germline ends. CDR3 size: 13 residues. As concerns this clone: Its antigen is undetermined.

The V and J genes are TRBV7-9 and TRBJ1-2, with no clear D. Sequencing was carried out using PBMCs. This receptor was taken from a man aged 35 to 55 in good health and CMV-seropositive. The DNA for the CDR3 is TGTGCCAGTTATAGCAGTTCTAACTATGGCTACACCTTC. Protein: CASYSSSNYGYTF. Full variable domain (missing parts from reference TRBV7-9 and TRBJ1-2): DTGVSQNPRHKITKRGQNVTFRCDPISEHNRLYWYRQTLGQGPEFLTYFQNEAQLEKSRLLSDRFSAERPKGSFSTLEIQRTEQGDSAMYLCASYSSSNYGYTFGSGTRLTVV.